This passage covers 17 T cell receptor beta chains from one sample sequenced in a study of beta chain features in type 1 diabetes. Study-level findings and limits: The study found moderately but significantly shorter TCRB CDR3s in all four CD4+ subsets of Type 1 diabetes patients.

The antigens of these receptors remain unknown. As every portion of the isolated RNA was reverse transcribed, the sequencing read expressed TCRB transcripts. Profiling relied on immunoSEQ multiplex PCR, and the TCRdb table lists in-frame clones only, not all of them. There are around 300,000 clones in the sample; over 12% occur only once, and roughly 0.015% lies in the top ten. Sequenced sample: naive CD4+ T cells from blood. The receptors derive from a man in his late teens or twenties with type 1 diabetes.

This clone came up a few times. The chain is built from TRBV7-2 and TRBJ2-7, with 9 bases fitting TRBD2. J was trimmed by 2 bases and V by 1 base; bases with no gene match: 3. This CDR3 contains 15 residues. CDR1 and CDR2 from the germline V gene are SGHTA and FQGNSA. The CDR3: CASSLVRGGTYEQYF. CDR3 coding DNA: TGTGCCAGCAGCTTAGTGCGGGGGGGCACCTACGAGCAGTACTTC.

This clone was detected only a few times. The V call is TRBV30, the J call TRBJ2-3; D might be TRBD2 (5 bases). V gave up 5 bases and J gave up 3 bases, with 12 bases separating them. Germline V lookup: CDR1 GTSNPN, CDR2 SVGIG (reference sequence). There are 13 residues in the CDR3. The CDR3, as DNA: TGTGCCTGGGGGAGACTTGGAACAGATACGCAGTATTTT. The encoded protein is CAWGRLGTDTQYF.

The V call is TRBV2, the J call TRBJ2-5; a weak D match, TRBD1 (5 bases). Per germline, CDR1 SNHLY and CDR2 FYNNEI. The CDR3 length is 13 residues. With 6 bases removed from V and 1 base from J, the gap between germline ends came to 9 bases. In DNA, the CDR3 is TGTGCCAGCAGGCAGGGCGTCCAAGAGACCCAGTACTTC. Protein product: CASRQGVQETQYF.

This clone was picked up a small number of times. J is TRBJ2-7 and V is TRBV28; a weak D match, TRBD1 (6 bases). The CDR3 length is 14 residues. V lost 6 bases, J lost 0 bases, and 12 bases lay in between. Germline V CDR1 and CDR2: MDHEN, SYDVKM. CDR3 nucleotide sequence: TGTGCCAGCAGCTCCGTAGGGGGCTCCTACGAGCAGTACTTC. Translated, it gives CASSSVGGSYEQYF.

For the CDR3, the DNA is TGCGCCAGCAGCCCTGATTCGGGTCAGAGGAATGAAAAACTGTTTTTT. It encodes CASSPDSGQRNEKLFF. This chain joins TRBV5-1 and TRBJ1-4; D call uncertain. The CDR3 is 16 residues long. In germline, CDR1 is SGHRS, CDR2 YFSETQ. Trimming removed 4 bases at V and 5 bases at J, with 18 bases between.

A few counts support this clone. This chain joins TRBV6-6 and TRBJ1-2; D ambiguous. Germline loops: CDR1 MNHNY, CDR2 SVGAGI (reference sequence). Trimming left V 1 base short and J 8 bases short, with 11 bases between. The CDR3 length is 13 residues. The CDR3 sequence is CASSYYGEGGYTF. The CDR3 DNA sequence: TGTGCCAGCAGTTACTACGGGGAAGGGGGCTACACCTTC.

The chain employs TRBV19 and TRBJ2-7; D may be TRBD2 (5 bases). V was clipped by 5 bases and J by 3 bases, with 14 bases between them. Germline V CDR1 and CDR2: LNHDA, SQIVND (reference sequence). CDR3 length: 14 amino acids. CDR3 amino acids: CASSGFAEGYEQYF. The CDR3 coding sequence is TGTGCCAGTAGTGGCTTTGCTGAGGGCTACGAGCAGTACTTC.

This sequence joins TRBV5-1 and TRBJ1-1; weak D call: TRBD1 (5 bases). This CDR3 contains 17 residues. The V gene lost 4 bases and the J gene lost 4 bases, with 23 bases spanning the gap. Germline CDR1 reads SGHRS; CDR2 reads YFSETQ. Written as DNA, the CDR3 is TGCGCCAGCAGCCCAATGGGGGTCGGGGGTTTGGGCACTGAAGCTTTCTTT. This translates into CASSPMGVGGLGTEAFF.

The genes are TRBV19 and TRBJ2-5; 8 bases match TRBD1. The germline V gene encodes CDR1 LNHDA and CDR2 SQIVND (reference sequence). V shed 5 bases and J 4 bases; nucleotides not matched to a gene: 9. This CDR3 comprises 15 residues. CDR3 coding DNA: TGTGCCAGTAGTCTTCAGGGGGCCTTCAGAGAGACCCAGTACTTC. It codes for CASSLQGAFRETQYF. The full variable domain, completed using reference TRBV19 and TRBJ2-5, is DGGITQSPKYLFRKEGQNVTLSCEQNLNHDAMYWYRQDPGQGLRLIYYSQIVNDFQKGDIAEGYSVSREKKESFPLTVTSAQKNPTAFYLCASSLQGAFRETQYFGPGTRLLVL.

This clone was picked up a small number of times. V gene TRBV15 combines with J gene TRBJ2-1; 10 bases align to TRBD1. This CDR3 comprises 13 residues. Germline CDR1 reads LNHNV; CDR2 reads YYDKDF (reference sequence). With 3 bases clipped from V and 9 bases from J, the junction kept 2 bases outside the gene matches. The CDR3 nucleotides read TGTGCCACCAGCAGGGGGGACAGGGGTGAGCAGTTCTTC. Its translation: CATSRGDRGEQFF.

The chain links TRBV6-1 to TRBJ2-7, with D tentatively TRBD1 (5 bases). The CDR3 length is 12 residues. Germline-derived CDR1 and CDR2 are MNHNS and SASEGT. Trimming stripped 6 bases from V and 0 bases from J, with 6 bases between. CDR3 in amino acids: CASRTVSYEQYF. The CDR3 DNA reads TGTGCCAGCAGGACAGTCTCCTACGAGCAGTACTTC.

This clone was seen a few times. The V and J genes are TRBV5-4 and TRBJ2-1; D perhaps matches TRBD2 (5 bases). Germline loops: CDR1 SGHNT, CDR2 YYREEE (reference sequence). Trimming pared 3 bases from V and 0 bases from J, leaving 13 bases between. The length of the CDR3 is 16 residues. The CDR3 region has the DNA TGTGCCAGCAGCTGGGCTAGCTCCCCCTCCTACAATGAGCAGTTCTTC. It specifies CASSWASSPSYNEQFF.

This clone has just a few counts. The chain carries TRBV30 and TRBJ2-3; D not resolved. V dropped 1 base and J dropped 7 bases, with 12 bases sitting between them. Per germline, CDR1 GTSNPN and CDR2 SVGIG (reference sequence). The CDR3 runs 13 residues. The CDR3 nucleotides are TGTGCCTGGAGTGCCCATGGAGAGAATACGCAGTATTTT. Protein: CAWSAHGENTQYF.

The V call is TRBV29-1, the J call TRBJ2-3; the match to TRBD2 covers 11 bases. V shed 6 bases, J shed 2 bases, and the junction held 7 bases outside the gene matches. This CDR3 is built from 15 residues. Germline CDR1 SQVTM, CDR2 ANQGSEA. The CDR3 spells CSVQPTSGTTDTQYF. The CDR3, as DNA: TGCAGCGTCCAACCGACTAGCGGGACCACAGATACGCAGTATTTT.

In this sample, this clone turned up a few times. The chain uses TRBV19 and TRBJ2-3; D is perhaps TRBD2 (6 bases). V lost 6 bases and J 0 bases, leaving 19 bases between the germline ends. Germline V gene sequence: CDR1 LNHDA, CDR2 SQIVND (reference sequence). This CDR3 region has 17 residues. The CDR3 nucleotides read TGTGCCAGTAGCCTCTACAAGACTAGTGGGAGCACAGATACGCAGTATTTT. Protein: CASSLYKTSGSTDTQYF.

This rearrangement joins TRBV6-1 to TRBJ1-2; the match to TRBD1 covers 8 bases. There are 14 residues in the CDR3. Germline CDR1 MNHNS, CDR2 SASEGT. J was trimmed by 8 bases and V by 5 bases; bases with no gene match: 10. For the CDR3, the DNA is TGTGCCAGCAGTCCCAGGGGGCCTCCTGGGGGCTACACCTTC. This translates into CASSPRGPPGGYTF.

This clone was found a few times. The chain recombines TRBV15 with TRBJ2-7; a possible D gene is TRBD1 (5 bases). The germline V gene encodes CDR1 LNHNV and CDR2 YYDKDF (reference sequence). V lost 3 bases to trimming and J lost 1 base, with 19 bases between them. The CDR3 consists of 17 residues. In DNA, the CDR3 is TGTGCCACCAGCAGGGACCGGGTGAAGGACATTTCCTACGAGCAGTACTTC. Amino acid sequence: CATSRDRVKDISYEQYF.